This TCR beta chain is drawn from a study of CD8 T cells in ankylosing spondylitis. This clonotype showed up just a few times. Its antigen is not known. Findings and limits, study-wide: According to the report, clones linked to the disease were significantly enriched in matched synovial fluid samples taken from ankylosing spondylitis patients. Clones linked to disease, bearing a CD8+ phenotype, were relatively rare in peripheral blood.

One entry per CDR3 protein results from TCRdb running MiXCR on the 5' RACE reads. This sample carries 200,000 to 250,000 distinct CDR3 sequences, about 11% of them seen once, and the ten largest clones take about 20%. Input material: blood, either unsorted or a sorted T cell fraction (not recorded which). This clonotype was sampled from a male donor with ankylosing spondylitis or in good health (not recorded which).

The CDR3 DNA sequence: TGTGCCAGCTCATCGCAGGATGCAACTAATGAAAAACTGTTTTTT. Translated: CASSSQDATNEKLFF. The genes are TRBV12-3 or TRBV12-4 and TRBJ1-4; no clear D gene. Trimming took 8 bases from V and 0 from J, leaving 13 bases between them. The CDR3 runs to 15 residues.